Listed here are 24 T cell receptor beta chains from one sample, sequenced in a study of blood T cells in healthy people across ages. A second PCR, run for about 7 to 11 cycles, used a sample-barcoded 5' primer plus a J-beta primer mix. Each CDR3 protein gets one entry after TCRdb re-called the 5' RACE reads with MiXCR. The data hold 580,000 or so distinct CDR3 sequences, with 47% observed a single time. The source material was blood. The receptors come from a man older than 75 in good health.

The chain carries TRBV21-1 and TRBJ1-4; the table assigns TRBD1, which was not confirmed against the DNA. TRBV21-1 is a recognized pseudogene. This CDR3 is built from 16 residues. CDR3 amino acids: CASSHIRDRGTEKLFF. The CDR3, as DNA: TGTGCCAGCAGCCATATCAGGGACAGGGGAACTGAAAAACTGTTTTTT.

This rearrangement joins TRBV10-2 to TRBJ2-5; D is possibly TRBD1 (6 bases). TRBJ2-7 explains the end of the DNA better; the J call may be wrong. Germline V gene sequence: CDR1 WSHSY, CDR2 SAAADI. The CDR3 totals 14 residues. CDR3: CASSEAGVTYEQYF. In DNA form, the CDR3 reads TGCGCCAGCAGTGAGGCAGGGGTCACCTACGAGCAGTACTTC.

This chain uses TRBV28 with TRBJ1-5, with a weak D call TRBD1 (5 bases). CDR3 length: 14 amino acids. The germline V gene encodes CDR1 MDHEN and CDR2 SYDVKM. V gave up 3 bases and J gave up 1 base, with 7 bases separating them. CDR3 sequence: CASSLGQSNQPQHF. CDR3 bases: TGTGCCAGCAGTTTGGGGCAGAGCAATCAGCCCCAGCATTTT.

CDR3 region: CSASTTLARSYNEQYF. Here the CDR3 DNA reads TGCAGTGCCAGCACTACTCTAGCGCGCTCCTACAATGAGCAGTACTTC. The chain employs TRBV20-1 and TRBJ2-1, with D perhaps TRBD2 (6 bases). The end of the DNA is better explained by TRBJ2-7, so the J call may be wrong. The CDR3 spans 16 residues. Per germline, CDR1 DFQATT and CDR2 SNEGSKA (reference sequence).

A few counts support this clonotype. The chain links TRBV29-1 to TRBJ2-5, with 8 bases lining up with TRBD1. Trimming at V came to 6 bases and at J to 1 base, leaving 4 bases not matched to a gene. CDR1 and CDR2 (germline): SQVTM, ANQGSEA. CDR3 size: 13 residues. Here the CDR3 reads CSVAGTGQETQYF. The CDR3 DNA follows: TGCAGCGTGGCAGGGACAGGCCAAGAGACCCAGTACTTC.

The gene calls are TRBV6-2 or TRBV6-3 and TRBJ2-7; 14 bases agree with TRBD2. The V and J ends lost 5 bases and 7 bases, in that order; junction bases with no gene match: 16. The CDR3 is made up of 18 amino acids. Germline V gene sequence: CDR1 MNHEY, CDR2 SVGEGT. The CDR3 region is CASSDGTSGSTNPGEQYF. The CDR3 DNA is TGTGCCAGCAGTGACGGGACTAGCGGGAGTACAAATCCGGGGGAGCAGTACTTC.

This clonotype was counted once. A much larger clonotype is one base distant, so this may be a read error. This sequence joins TRBV20-1 and TRBJ2-4, with 8 positions matching TRBD2. This CDR3 has 13 residues. Per germline, CDR1 DFQATT and CDR2 SNEGSKA (reference sequence). CDR3 loop: CGATSGAMDIQYF. The CDR3 coding sequence is TGCGGTGCTACTAGCGGCGCCATGGACATTCAGTACTTC.

CDR3 residues: CASSFENIQYF. The CDR3 coding sequence is TGTGCCAGCAGTTTCGAAAACATTCAGTACTTC. The rearrangement links TRBV28 to TRBJ2-4; D is uncertain. Germline values: CDR1 MDHEN, CDR2 SYDVKM. The CDR3 totals 11 residues. The V gene lost 3 bases and the J gene lost 5 bases, with 2 bases spanning the gap. The full variable domain, with the rest looked up from reference TRBV28 and TRBJ2-4, is DVKVTQSSRYLVKRTGEKVFLECVQDMDHENMFWYRQDPGLGLRLIYFSYDVKMKEKGDIPEGYSVSREKKERFSLILESASTNQTSMYLCASSFENIQYFGAGTRLSVL.

This clonotype was counted between two and nine times. Mismatch with germline at one junction end may stem from a read error. The chain uses TRBV6-6 and TRBJ1-2, with D perhaps TRBD1 (6 bases). Germline CDR1 reads MNHNY; CDR2 reads SVGAGI (reference sequence). The CDR3 loop spans 15 amino acids. CDR3 bases: TGTGCCAGCAGTTATGGGGGGGGGGCAGGCAGTGGCTGCACCTTC. Its protein product is CASSYGGGAGSGCTF.

CDR3 residues: CASSCSLAGGPYSYNEQFF. For the CDR3, the DNA is TGTGCCAGCAGTTGCTCGCTAGCGGGAGGGCCATACTCCTACAATGAGCAGTTCTTC. The gene calls are TRBV6-5 and TRBJ2-1; TRBD2 matches at 12 bases. CDR3 length equals 19 residues. Germline trimming cut 4 bases from V and 0 bases from J; bases unmatched to any gene: 10. CDR1 and CDR2 from the germline V gene are MNHEY and SVGAGI.

This chain joins TRBV7-2 and TRBJ1-2, with a tentative D call TRBD1 (5 bases). Per germline, CDR1 SGHTA and CDR2 FQGNSA. V shed 6 bases and J shed 1 base, with 15 bases lying between them. There are 15 residues in the CDR3. DNA for the CDR3: TGTGCCAGCAGTTCTTCCGGGACGGTTAACTATGGCTACACCTTC. As protein: CASSSSGTVNYGYTF.

This clonotype was recorded a few times. The chain joins TRBV7-2 to TRBJ2-7; D is possibly TRBD2 (5 bases). From germline, CDR1 is SGHTA and CDR2 FQGNSA. The CDR3 totals 14 residues. V lost 0 bases, J lost 0 bases, and 6 bases lay in between. The CDR3 nucleotides read TGTGCCAGCAGCTTAGCTAGCGTCTCCTACGAGCAGTACTTC. Protein product: CASSLASVSYEQYF.

As regards this clonotype: A much larger clone is a single base away; this may be a read error. The genes are TRBV6-6 and TRBJ2-1; D assignment may be TRBD1 or TRBD2 (5 bases each). From germline, CDR1 is MNHNY and CDR2 SVGAGI (reference sequence). The CDR3 is 17 residues long. CDR3 sequence (DNA): TGTGCCAGCAGTTACTCGAAGGGACGGAGCTCCCACAATGAGCAGTTCTTC. Translating it yields CASSYSKGRSSHNEQFF.

The rearrangement links TRBV5-1 to TRBJ2-3; D is unresolved. Germline CDR1 is SGHRS and CDR2 is YFSETQ. The V and J ends lost 4 bases and 2 bases respectively, with 11 bases between them. The CDR3 length is 14 residues. CDR3 nucleotides: TGCGCCAGCAGCGTGGATCTGAACACAGATACGCAGTATTTT. It yields the protein CASSVDLNTDTQYF.

This clonotype was recorded a few times. The CDR3 is CSASYPGGRADTQYF. CDR3 DNA: TGCAGTGCTAGCTACCCGGGGGGGCGGGCGGATACGCAGTATTTT. The chain carries TRBV20-1 and TRBJ2-3; 8 nucleotides line up with TRBD2. Trimming cost V 3 bases and J 6 bases; bases outside gene matches: 11. Looked up from germline, CDR1 is DFQATT and CDR2 is SNEGSKA (reference sequence). This CDR3 has 15 residues.

This clonotype has only one observation. This chain uses TRBV5-5 with TRBJ1-5; 7 bases line up with TRBD1. V gave up 4 bases and J gave up 9 bases; unmatched junction bases: 10. This CDR3 is built from 14 residues. The germline gives CDR1 SGHKS, CDR2 YYEKEE (reference sequence). This CDR3 is CASSLRDSSPPQHF. The CDR3 DNA follows: TGTGCCAGCAGCCTACGGGACAGTAGTCCGCCCCAGCATTTT.

On this clonotype itself: A much larger clone lies one base from this, so it may be a read error. The CDR3 loop is CVSSLVGVGQYF. CDR3 DNA: TGTGTCAGCAGCTTAGTCGGAGTCGGGCAGTACTTC. V usage is TRBV7-9 and J usage is TRBJ2-7; D is undetermined. Germline CDR1 SEHNR, CDR2 FQNEAQ (reference sequence). The CDR3 totals 12 residues.

In its sample, this clonotype was seen a few times. The CDR3 region is CSVEDSGESTDTQYF. CDR3 sequence (DNA): TGCAGCGTTGAAGATTCAGGGGAAAGCACAGATACGCAGTATTTT. This chain uses TRBV29-1 with TRBJ2-3; TRBD1 might be the D (6 bases). Germline CDR1 reads SQVTM; CDR2 reads ANQGSEA. V was shortened by 0 bases and J by 0 bases, with 10 bases between the two germline ends. The CDR3 is made up of 15 amino acids.

This clonotype was observed a few times. Here the CDR3 DNA reads TGTGCCAGCAGTTACTCGGAAGGGGCTCGGGAGAACACTGAAGCTTTCTTT. It translates to CASSYSEGARENTEAFF. V usage is TRBV6-5 and J usage is TRBJ1-1; weak D call: TRBD1 (5 bases). Trimming took off 0 bases at V and 1 base at J, with 15 bases between the two ends. The CDR3 sequence is 17 residues long. Germline-derived CDR1 and CDR2 are MNHEY and SVGAGI.

This clonotype has more than one count but fewer than ten. V usage is TRBV7-9 and J usage is TRBJ2-5; D may match TRBD1 or TRBD2 (5 bases each). Trimming cost V 6 bases and J 1 base, with 12 bases left between them. The germline V gene has CDR1 SEHNR and CDR2 FQNEAQ (reference sequence). The CDR3 is 14 residues long. The CDR3 DNA is TGTGCCAGCAGGCGAAGTGGGACCCAAGAGACCCAGTACTTC. Its translation: CASRRSGTQETQYF.

The chain has TRBV5-1 and TRBJ2-1; 8 bases are shared with TRBD1. CDR1 is SGHRS and CDR2 is YFSETQ in the germline V gene. V was clipped by 4 bases and J by 3 bases; unmatched bases: 6. The CDR3 contains 15 residues. The CDR3 DNA follows: TGCGCCAGCAGCCAAGGACAGGGAAACTACAATGAGCAGTTCTTC. Its protein is CASSQGQGNYNEQFF.

This rearrangement joins TRBV29-1 to TRBJ2-4; D may be TRBD1 (6 bases). The germline V gene encodes CDR1 SQVTM and CDR2 ANQGSEA. The CDR3 spans 14 residues. The V gene lost 6 bases and the J gene lost 2 bases, with 14 bases spanning the gap. CDR3: CSVIRGTSKNIQYF. DNA for the CDR3: TGCAGCGTCATAAGGGGGACATCCAAAAACATTCAGTACTTC.

The chain is built from TRBV30 and TRBJ2-5; no reliable D call. Trimming cost V 0 bases and J 0 bases, with 8 bases left between them. The germline gives CDR1 GTSNPN, CDR2 SVGIG (reference sequence). This CDR3 region has 14 residues. Here the CDR3 DNA reads TGTGCCTGGAGTGTATACAGCGACCAAGAGACCCAGTACTTC. Translating it yields CAWSVYSDQETQYF.

The J gene is TRBJ2-7, the V gene TRBV4-2; possibly TRBD1 for D (6 bases). The DNA matches TRBJ2-5 better at its end, which makes the J call doubtful. CDR1 is LGHNA, CDR2 YNFKEQ, per germline. The CDR3 extends over 15 amino acids. Written as DNA, the CDR3 is TGTGCCAGCAGCCAAGGTGGGAGAGGGGGAGAGACCCAGTACTTC. The encoded protein is CASSQGGRGGETQYF.